Reported below is one TCR beta chain. Its antigen is still unknown. TCRdb re-derived calls from the reads in MiXCR, one entry per CDR3 protein. There are about 770,000 distinct CDR3 sequences in the sample; almost 30% occur only once, and roughly 13% lies in the top ten. This specimen belongs to a study of T cell repertoires in cytomegalovirus infection. Across the study: CMV epitopes, recently identified HLA-C-restricted and well-studied HLA-B-restricted, were used. From public TCR beta signatures came an indication of both CMV infection and matching HLA type. The study, taken as a whole, reports: Adding up the frequency of public TCR beta families identified people who carried CMV plus the relevant HLA. The ex vivo response was dominated by HLA-C-restricted CMV-specific TCR beta clonotypes.

This CDR3 spans 15 amino acids. Germline trimming cut 5 bases from V and 2 bases from J; bases unmatched to any gene: 9. The germline CDR1 and CDR2 sequences are DFQATT and SNEGSKA (reference sequence). The V gene is TRBV20-1, the J gene TRBJ2-7; TRBD2 aligns across 10 bases. The sequence was obtained from a human donor in good health (CMV status not recorded). Some clones in this sample may be carry-over from other donors' samples. The sequencing here drew on cultured CD8+ T cells from PBMCs, taken from culture after CMV antigen stimulation. CDR3 DNA sequence: TGCAGTGCTTCGCAACTAGCGGGGCAGACCTACGAGCAGTACTTC. Translated: CSASQLAGQTYEQYF.